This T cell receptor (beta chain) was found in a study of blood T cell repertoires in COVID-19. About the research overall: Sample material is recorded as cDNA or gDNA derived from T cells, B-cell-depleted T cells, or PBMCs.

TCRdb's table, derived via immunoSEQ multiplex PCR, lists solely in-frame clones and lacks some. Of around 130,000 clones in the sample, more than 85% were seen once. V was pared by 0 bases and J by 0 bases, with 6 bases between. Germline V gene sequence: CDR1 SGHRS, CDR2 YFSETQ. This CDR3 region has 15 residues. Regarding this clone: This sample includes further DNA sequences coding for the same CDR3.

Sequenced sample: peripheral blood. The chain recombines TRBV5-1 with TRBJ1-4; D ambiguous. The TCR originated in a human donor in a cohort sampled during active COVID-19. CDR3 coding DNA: TGCGCCAGCAGCTTGGGCGGTGCAACTAATGAAAAACTGTTTTTT. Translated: CASSLGGATNEKLFF.